This TCR beta chain derives from a study of cytomegalovirus exposure and HLA in healthy donors. Study-wide results and limits: Per a later analysis, HLA-associated TCR beta chains showed more clonal expansion than other, equally common TCR beta chains.

CDR3 length equals 14 residues. Germline CDR1 reads MGHDK; CDR2 reads SYGVNS. Only a few counts were recorded for this clone. Its antigen is not identified. PCR involved 60 Vbeta and 13 Jbeta primers. This table comes from immunoSEQ multiplex PCR, and its TCRdb copy is limited to in-frame clones, with some not included. The sample includes about 150,000 clones, roughly 60% of them seen just once. The receptor comes from a woman aged 40 to 55 in good health and CMV-seronegative. The chain has TRBV25-1 and TRBJ2-5; 7 bases align to TRBD1. The better agreement between TRBJ2-7 and the DNA end casts doubt on the J call. What was sequenced was PBMCs. The CDR3 DNA sequence: TGTGCCAGCAGTATATCCGGGACAGCCTACGAGCAGTACTTC. It specifies CASSISGTAYEQYF.